Each of the 31 T cell receptor beta chains below was sequenced from the same sample in a study of OX40 agonist ivuxolimab in advanced cancers. Generated by immunoSEQ multiplex PCR, the TCRdb table keeps only in-frame clones and is missing some. The sample has 45,000 or so clones; around 89% are singletons. The sample was CD4+ or CD8+ T cells sorted from blood, taken in a trial of the OX40 agonist ivuxolimab. Source of these receptors: an adult with an advanced solid tumor such as melanoma, head and neck, liver or kidney cancer.

The gene calls are TRBV5-6 and TRBJ2-1; 8 bases line up with TRBD2. The V segment lost 3 bases and the J segment 3 bases; nucleotides outside the gene matches: 2. Germline CDR1 and CDR2: SGHDT and YYEEEE. This CDR3 spans 14 amino acids. The CDR3 region is CASSSSGYYNEQFF. CDR3 in DNA: TGTGCCAGCAGCTCTAGCGGGTACTACAATGAGCAGTTCTTC.

The CDR3 DNA is TGTGCCCACTCGGCTAGCGGGAGATATATGCAGGTGGGGCAGTTCTTC. Its translation is CAHSASGRYMQVGQFF. The V and J genes are TRBV30 and TRBJ2-1, with TRBD2 matching over 10 bases. CDR3 size: 16 residues. After removal of 8 bases from V and 12 bases from J, the junction contained 22 bases not matched to a gene. Per germline, CDR1 GTSNPN and CDR2 SVGIG (reference sequence). Combining the CDR3 with reference TRBV30 and TRBJ2-1 gives the whole variable domain SQTIHQWPATLVQPVGSPLSLECTVEGTSNPNLYWYRQAAGRGLQLLFYSVGIGQISSEVPQNLSASRPQDRQFILSSKKLLLSDSGFYLCAHSASGRYMQVGQFFGPGTRLTVL.

The V call is TRBV4-1, the J call TRBJ1-5; D is unclear. The V gene's germline CDR1 is MGHRA and CDR2 YSYEKL. This CDR3 region has 13 residues. Trimming took off 1 base at V and 6 bases at J, with 7 bases between the two ends. CDR3: CASSQGFGQPQHF. The CDR3 DNA reads TGCGCCAGCAGCCAAGGTTTTGGTCAGCCCCAGCATTTT.

This chain joins TRBV14 and TRBJ2-1, with 10 bases lining up with TRBD2. CDR1 and CDR2 from the germline V gene are SGHDN and FVKESK. V dropped 0 bases and J dropped 2; count of bases not matched to a gene: 13. The CDR3 length is 20 residues. The CDR3 is CASSQDSSGRALWAYNEQFF. In nucleotides, the CDR3 is TGTGCCAGCAGCCAAGATTCAAGCGGGAGGGCCCTTTGGGCCTACAATGAGCAGTTCTTC.

V and J are TRBV7-9 and TRBJ2-7; D call uncertain. Germline CDR1 reads SEHNR; CDR2 reads FQNEAQ (reference sequence). V gave up 1 base and J gave up 6 bases, with 7 bases separating them. The CDR3 has 12 residues. Here the CDR3 reads CASSLGALEQYF. CDR3 in DNA: TGTGCCAGCAGCTTAGGGGCCCTCGAGCAGTACTTC.

This clone was counted only a few times. V usage is TRBV5-4 and J usage is TRBJ1-2; 12 positions match TRBD1. The CDR3 loop spans 16 amino acids. V lost 7 bases and J lost 6; bases outside the gene matches: 13. CDR1 and CDR2 (germline): SGHNT, YYREEE (reference sequence). CDR3 sequence reads: CASLDAGTGGVDGYTF. As DNA, the CDR3 is TGTGCCAGCTTGGACGCGGGGACAGGGGGCGTCGATGGCTACACCTTC.

The rearrangement joins TRBV7-8 to TRBJ1-2; TRBD1 agrees at 7 bases. Germline V gene lookup returns CDR1 SGHVS and CDR2 FQNEAQ. CDR3 length: 15 residues. V gave up 1 base and J gave up 0 bases; unmatched junction bases: 2. The CDR3 nucleotides read TGTGCCAGCAGCTTAGTGCAGGGGGCTAACTATGGCTACACCTTC. Its translation is CASSLVQGANYGYTF.

This chain connects TRBV27 to TRBJ1-1; maybe TRBD1 (6 bases). The CDR3 is 15 residues long. The germline V gene encodes CDR1 MNHEY and CDR2 SMNVEV (reference sequence). V lost 3 bases, J lost 0 bases, and 11 bases lay in between. The CDR3 here is CASSFAGDMNTEAFF. DNA for the CDR3: TGTGCCAGCAGTTTTGCGGGGGACATGAACACTGAAGCTTTCTTT.

This clone was detected only a few times. Here the CDR3 reads CASRTYTGELFF. The CDR3 DNA is TGCGCCAGCAGAACTTACACCGGGGAGCTGTTTTTT. The chain employs TRBV4-1 and TRBJ2-2; D remains unclear. The CDR3 extends over 12 amino acids. The germline CDR1 and CDR2 sequences are MGHRA and YSYEKL. The V end was cut by 6 bases, the J end by 3 bases, with 5 bases between.

The table lists this clone with a count of one. The CDR3 DNA reads as TGTGCCAGTAGTCTGGCTAGCGGGGATCCCTACGAGCAGTACTTC. Its protein is CASSLASGDPYEQYF. The J gene is TRBJ2-7, the V gene TRBV19, with TRBD2 identical over 9 bases. After removal of 5 bases from V and 2 bases from J, the junction contained 7 bases not matched to a gene. Germline V gene sequence: CDR1 LNHDA, CDR2 SQIVND (reference sequence). CDR3 length equals 15 residues. Looking up the rest from reference TRBV19 and TRBJ2-7 gives the full variable domain: DGGITQSPKYLFRKEGQNVTLSCEQNLNHDAMYWYRQDPGQGLRLIYYSQIVNDFQKGDIAEGYSVSREKKESFPLTVTSAQKNPTAFYLCASSLASGDPYEQYFGPGTRLTVT.

The V gene is TRBV11-2, the J gene TRBJ2-7; D is uncertain. V lost 8 bases and J 2 bases, leaving 13 bases between the germline ends. This CDR3 contains 13 residues. CDR1 and CDR2 (germline): SGHAT, FQNNGV. This CDR3 is CASSLEYAYEQYF. The CDR3, as DNA: TGTGCCAGCTCGCTTGAGTACGCCTACGAGCAGTACTTC.

This chain joins TRBV10-2 and TRBJ2-7, with no clear D. Germline-derived CDR1 and CDR2 are WSHSY and SAAADI. There are 12 residues in the CDR3. Trimming left V 8 bases short and J 2 bases short, with 10 bases between. The DNA of the CDR3 is TGCGCCAGCGGCCCCAGACCCTACGAGCAGTACTTC. This translates into CASGPRPYEQYF.

This chain uses TRBV2 with TRBJ2-1; D ambiguous. Germline assignment: CDR1 SNHLY and CDR2 FYNNEI. This CDR3 region has 10 residues. Trimming removed 6 bases at V and 10 bases at J, with 7 bases between. The DNA of the CDR3 is TGTGCCAGCAGAGAACAGGAGCAGTTCTTC. Protein product: CASREQEQFF.

The chain has TRBV27 and TRBJ2-1, with TRBD2 identical over 8 bases. This CDR3 region has 14 residues. Germline assignment: CDR1 MNHEY and CDR2 SMNVEV (reference sequence). With V trimmed by 6 bases and J by 5 bases, 6 bases remained unmatched. CDR3 amino acids: CASRTSGANNEQFF. The DNA of the CDR3 is TGTGCCAGCAGAACTAGCGGAGCTAACAATGAGCAGTTCTTC.

The count of this clone is one. This chain connects TRBV5-1 to TRBJ2-7; TRBD1 aligns across 7 bases. The CDR3 is 14 residues long. Trimming took 3 bases from V and 1 from J; bases not matched to a gene: 4. Germline assignment: CDR1 SGHRS and CDR2 YFSETQ. DNA of the CDR3: TGCGCCAGCAGCTCCTCGGGACAGTCCTACGAGCAGTACTTC. Amino acids: CASSSSGQSYEQYF.

This chain connects TRBV28 to TRBJ2-5; 10 nucleotides align to TRBD1. Germline CDR1 reads MDHEN; CDR2 reads SYDVKM. Unmatched junction bases numbered 12, after V lost 6 bases and J lost 5 bases. This CDR3 comprises 16 residues. CDR3 DNA: TGTGCCAGCAGCCGCTCGACAGGGGGCGACTTGGAGACCCAGTACTTC. It yields the protein CASSRSTGGDLETQYF.

The chain has TRBV2 and TRBJ1-5; D remains unclear. This CDR3 has 14 residues. The V gene's germline CDR1 is SNHLY and CDR2 FYNNEI. The V and J ends lost 4 bases and 4 bases respectively, with 11 bases between them. The CDR3 region is CASSVGSYNQPQHF. In DNA, the CDR3 is TGTGCCAGCAGTGTGGGGTCCTATAATCAGCCCCAGCATTTT.

V and J are TRBV13 and TRBJ2-1; 13 nucleotides agree with TRBD2. CDR3 length: 16 amino acids. V trimming: 5 bases; J trimming: 10 bases; junction bases outside the gene matches: 11. Germline assignment: CDR1 PRHDT and CDR2 FYEKMQ (reference sequence). As DNA, the CDR3 is TGTGCCAGCAGCCAGGCACTAGCGGGGGGGCAGGGCGAGCAGTTCTTC. It codes for CASSQALAGGQGEQFF.

This chain's CDR3 is CASSPLKGTGPANTIYF. As DNA, the CDR3 is TGTGCCAGCTCACCACTCAAGGGTACGGGGCCGGCAAACACCATATATTTT. The V call is TRBV18, the J call TRBJ1-3; weak D call: TRBD1 (5 bases). This CDR3 contains 17 residues. Trimming took off 1 base at V and 6 bases at J, with 19 bases between the two ends. From germline, CDR1 is KGHSH and CDR2 LQKENI.

The CDR3 sequence: CASAYLTPGQGLNEQFF. Written as DNA, the CDR3 is TGCGCCAGCGCATACCTGACCCCGGGACAGGGGTTAAATGAGCAGTTCTTC. This chain uses TRBV5-1 with TRBJ2-1; 10 nucleotides line up with TRBD1. After removal of 7 bases from V and 7 bases from J, the junction contained 17 bases not matched to a gene. From germline, CDR1 is SGHRS and CDR2 YFSETQ. The CDR3 spans 17 residues.

This clone was picked up one time. The chain couples TRBV7-9 to TRBJ2-7; 8 bases map to TRBD2. The germline V gene encodes CDR1 SEHNR and CDR2 FQNEAQ (reference sequence). V lost 5 bases, J lost 6 bases, and 6 bases stayed unmatched. CDR3 size: 13 residues. In nucleotides, the CDR3 is TGTGCCAGCAGCCGGGGGGGAGAGGGCGAGCAGTACTTC. Translated: CASSRGGEGEQYF.

J is TRBJ1-4 and V is TRBV9; TRBD1 might be the D (5 bases). Germline assignment: CDR1 SGDLS and CDR2 YYNGEE. The CDR3 spans 14 residues. The V gene lost 2 bases and the J gene lost 8 bases, with 13 bases spanning the gap. This CDR3 is CASSVGGGREKLFF. DNA for the CDR3: TGTGCCAGCAGCGTGGGGGGAGGGCGCGAAAAACTGTTTTTT.

The rearrangement links TRBV2 to TRBJ2-3; D is unclear. V was shortened by 8 bases and J by 4 bases, with 16 bases between the two germline ends. Germline-derived CDR1 and CDR2 are SNHLY and FYNNEI. The CDR3 is made up of 14 amino acids. The CDR3 loop reads CASPAEFLADTQYF. As DNA, the CDR3 is TGTGCCAGCCCCGCGGAGTTTCTAGCAGATACGCAGTATTTT. Full variable domain (rest looked up from reference TRBV2 and TRBJ2-3): EPEVTQTPSHQVTQMGQEVILRCVPISNHLYFYWYRQILGQKVEFLVSFYNNEISEKSEIFDDQFSVERPDGSNFTLKIRSTKLEDSAMYFCASPAEFLADTQYFGPGTRLTVL.

The rearrangement uses TRBV6-1 and TRBJ2-7; 9 positions match TRBD2. The CDR3 is made up of 17 amino acids. From germline, CDR1 is MNHNS and CDR2 SASEGT. The V and J ends lost 4 bases and 2 bases, in that order; junction bases with no gene match: 12. CDR3 in amino acids: CASSASRTSARTYEQYF. CDR3 in DNA: TGTGCCAGCAGTGCCTCCCGGACTAGCGCCCGTACCTACGAGCAGTACTTC.

This clone was counted only a few times. The junction and the germline gene differ at one end; a read error may be behind it. This rearrangement joins TRBV6-5 to TRBJ2-3, with TRBD2 identical over 8 bases. This CDR3 comprises 16 residues. Looked up from germline, CDR1 is MNHEY and CDR2 is SVGAGI. The CDR3 nucleotides read TGTGCCAGCCGTTATTCATTAGCGGGGTACACAGATACGCAGTATTTT. Its protein product is CASRYSLAGYTDTQYF.

DNA for the CDR3: TGTGCCAGCAGCCCGGGACTAGCGATCGATGAGCAGTTCTTC. Encoded protein: CASSPGLAIDEQFF. The chain combines TRBV11-1 with TRBJ2-1; 10 bases map to TRBD2. Germline V gene lookup returns CDR1 SGHAT and CDR2 FQDESV (reference sequence). After removal of 5 bases from V and 8 bases from J, the junction contained 6 bases not matched to a gene. This CDR3 comprises 14 residues.

This clone is a singleton in its sample. The CDR3 DNA follows: TGTGCCAGCAGCCCCCTAACCTCCCCGAACACTGAAGCTTTCTTT. Encoded protein: CASSPLTSPNTEAFF. This chain links TRBV6-1 with TRBJ1-1, with D unresolved. Trimming left V 6 bases short and J 1 base short, with 15 bases between. The CDR3 spans 15 residues. The V gene's germline CDR1 is MNHNS and CDR2 SASEGT.

This clone appeared a single time. The rearrangement joins TRBV7-7 to TRBJ2-5, with 7 bases lining up with TRBD1. The CDR3 totals 15 residues. Germline-derived CDR1 and CDR2 are SSHAT and FNYEAQ (reference sequence). V trimming: 5 bases; J trimming: 3 bases; junction bases outside the gene matches: 9. CDR3 protein: CASSPSGTVKETQYF. The CDR3 DNA reads as TGTGCCAGCAGCCCCTCCGGGACAGTAAAAGAGACCCAGTACTTC.

The V call is TRBV5-6, the J call TRBJ2-7, with D possibly TRBD1 on 5 matching bases. Between the trimmed V and J ends, which lost 6 bases and 4 bases, there was a span of 23 bases. CDR3 size: 16 residues. CDR1 and CDR2 (germline): SGHDT, YYEEEE. The CDR3 coding sequence is TGTGCCAGCACCCCACTGAGGTCTGACAGAGATTACGAGCAGTACTTC. Its translation is CASTPLRSDRDYEQYF.

This sequence joins TRBV19 and TRBJ1-4, with unresolved D. Germline V gene data show CDR1 as LNHDA and CDR2 as SQIVND (reference sequence). The CDR3 is made up of 14 amino acids. The V and J ends lost 3 bases and 8 bases respectively, with 13 bases between them. The CDR3 region is CASSIFPRGEKLFF. DNA of the CDR3: TGTGCCAGTAGTATTTTCCCTCGAGGCGAAAAACTGTTTTTT.

The J gene is TRBJ1-2, the V gene TRBV29-1; perhaps TRBD1 as D (6 bases). The germline CDR1 and CDR2 sequences are SQVTM and ANQGSEA. The CDR3 is 15 residues long. Trimming took off 5 bases at V and 3 bases at J, with 19 bases between the two ends. The CDR3 loop is CSVPLGATDDYGYTF. CDR3 nucleotide sequence: TGCAGCGTTCCCCTGGGGGCCACAGACGACTATGGCTACACCTTC.